Listed here is a single T cell receptor beta chain. Antigen specificity is unknown. This record comes from a study of T cell responses to AZD1222 COVID-19 vaccine. Broader study findings: Sampling captured repertoires only after the peak T cell response. Per reports, nearly half of all spike-specific TCRs target regions that are unmutated in variants. Most donors were white British and more were female, and clonal diversity was possibly underestimated.

Germline V lookup: CDR1 KGHSH, CDR2 LQKENI. Trimming took off 3 bases at V and 2 bases at J, with 10 bases between the two ends. The CDR3 is 14 amino acids. The data were produced by immunoSEQ multiplex PCR, yet TCRdb's version contains in-frame clones alone and is incomplete. The sample shows some 160,000 clones, around 88% of them seen only once. The study pooled second doses at about 4 or about 12 weeks. V and J are TRBV18 and TRBJ1-1; no firm D call. This specimen was peripheral blood, taken 28 days after the second AZD1222 dose. The receptor comes from an adult who received the AZD1222 COVID-19 vaccine. This chain's CDR3 is CASSPPNGNTEAFF. For the CDR3, the DNA is TGTGCCAGCTCACCTCCTAACGGTAACACTGAAGCTTTCTTT.